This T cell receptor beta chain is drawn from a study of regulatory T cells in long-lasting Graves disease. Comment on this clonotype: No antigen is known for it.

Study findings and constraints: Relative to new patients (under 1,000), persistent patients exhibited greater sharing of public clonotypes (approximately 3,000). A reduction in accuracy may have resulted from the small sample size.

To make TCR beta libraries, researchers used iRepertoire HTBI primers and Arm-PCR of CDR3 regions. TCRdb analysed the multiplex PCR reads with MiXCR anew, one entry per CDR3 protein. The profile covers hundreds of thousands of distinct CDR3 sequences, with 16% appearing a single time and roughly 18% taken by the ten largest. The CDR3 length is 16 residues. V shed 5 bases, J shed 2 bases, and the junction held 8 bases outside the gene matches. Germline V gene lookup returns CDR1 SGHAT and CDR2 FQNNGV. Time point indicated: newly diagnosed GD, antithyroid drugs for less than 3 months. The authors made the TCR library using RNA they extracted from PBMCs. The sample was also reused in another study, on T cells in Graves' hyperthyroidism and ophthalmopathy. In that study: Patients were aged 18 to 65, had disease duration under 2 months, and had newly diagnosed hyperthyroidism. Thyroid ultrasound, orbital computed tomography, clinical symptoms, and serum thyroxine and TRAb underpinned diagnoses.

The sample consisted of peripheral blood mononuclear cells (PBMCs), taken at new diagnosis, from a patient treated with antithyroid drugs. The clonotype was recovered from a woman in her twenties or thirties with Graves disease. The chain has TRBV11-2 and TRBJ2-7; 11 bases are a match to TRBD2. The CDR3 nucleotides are TGTGCCAGCAGCCCTCGACTAGCGGGGTCTCCCTACGAGCAGTACTTC. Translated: CASSPRLAGSPYEQYF. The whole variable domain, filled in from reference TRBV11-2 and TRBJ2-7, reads EAGVAQSPRYKIIEKRQSVAFWCNPISGHATLYWYQQILGQGPKLLIQFQNNGVVDDSQLPKDRFSAERLKGVDSTLKIQPAKLEDSAVYLCASSPRLAGSPYEQYFGPGTRLTVT.